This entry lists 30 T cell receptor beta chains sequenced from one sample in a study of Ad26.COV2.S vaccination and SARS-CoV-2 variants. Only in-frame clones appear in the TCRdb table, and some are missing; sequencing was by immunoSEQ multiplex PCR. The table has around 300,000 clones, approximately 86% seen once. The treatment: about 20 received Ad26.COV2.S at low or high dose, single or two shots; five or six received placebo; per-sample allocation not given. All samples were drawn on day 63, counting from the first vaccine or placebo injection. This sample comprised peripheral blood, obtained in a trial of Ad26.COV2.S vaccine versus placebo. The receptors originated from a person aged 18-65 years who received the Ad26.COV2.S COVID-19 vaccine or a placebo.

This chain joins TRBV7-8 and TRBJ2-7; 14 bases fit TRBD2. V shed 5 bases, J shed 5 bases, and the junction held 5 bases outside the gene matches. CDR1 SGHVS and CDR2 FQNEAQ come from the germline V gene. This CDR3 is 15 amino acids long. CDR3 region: CASSPGTSGRNEQYF. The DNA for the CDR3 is TGTGCCAGCAGCCCCGGGACTAGCGGGAGAAACGAGCAGTACTTC. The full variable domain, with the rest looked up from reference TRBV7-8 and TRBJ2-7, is GAGVSQSPRYKVAKRGQDVALRCDPISGHVSLFWYQQALGQGPEFLTYFQNEAQLDKSGLPSDRFFAERPEGSVSTLKIQRTQQEDSAVYLCASSPGTSGRNEQYFGPGTRLTVT.

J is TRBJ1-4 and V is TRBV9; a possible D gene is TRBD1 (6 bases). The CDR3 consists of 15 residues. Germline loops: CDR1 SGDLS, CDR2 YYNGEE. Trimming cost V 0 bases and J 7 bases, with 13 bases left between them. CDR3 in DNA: TGTGCCAGCAGCGTAGCGGGGGGGGCTGGTGAAAAACTGTTTTTT. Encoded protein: CASSVAGGAGEKLFF.

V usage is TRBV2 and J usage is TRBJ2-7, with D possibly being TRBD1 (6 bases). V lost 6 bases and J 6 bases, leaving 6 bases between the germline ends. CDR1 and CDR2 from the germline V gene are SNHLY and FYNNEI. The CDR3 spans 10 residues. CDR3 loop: CASSRGEQYF. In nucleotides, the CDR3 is TGTGCCAGCAGCAGGGGCGAGCAGTACTTC. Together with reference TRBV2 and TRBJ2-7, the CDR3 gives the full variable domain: EPEVTQTPSHQVTQMGQEVILRCVPISNHLYFYWYRQILGQKVEFLVSFYNNEISEKSEIFDDQFSVERPDGSNFTLKIRSTKLEDSAMYFCASSRGEQYFGPGTRLTVT.

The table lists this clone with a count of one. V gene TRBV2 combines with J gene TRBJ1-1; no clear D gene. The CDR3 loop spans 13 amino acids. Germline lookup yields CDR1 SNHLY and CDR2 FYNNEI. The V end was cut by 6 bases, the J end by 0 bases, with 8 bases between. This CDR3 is CASSPTVNTEAFF. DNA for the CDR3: TGTGCCAGCAGCCCTACAGTGAACACTGAAGCTTTCTTT.

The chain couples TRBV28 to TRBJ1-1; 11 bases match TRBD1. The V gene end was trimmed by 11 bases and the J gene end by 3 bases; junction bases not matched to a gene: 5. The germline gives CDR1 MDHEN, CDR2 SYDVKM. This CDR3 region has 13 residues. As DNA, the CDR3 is TGTGCCGGTTGGGACAGGGGGGACACTGAAGCTTTCTTT. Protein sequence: CAGWDRGDTEAFF.

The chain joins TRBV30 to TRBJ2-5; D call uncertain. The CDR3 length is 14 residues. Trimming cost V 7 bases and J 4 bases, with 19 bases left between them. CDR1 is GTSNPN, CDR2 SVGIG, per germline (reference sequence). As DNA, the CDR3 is TGTGCCTACTACTCCCCCGGGTCGGTAGAGACCCAGTACTTC. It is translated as CAYYSPGSVETQYF.

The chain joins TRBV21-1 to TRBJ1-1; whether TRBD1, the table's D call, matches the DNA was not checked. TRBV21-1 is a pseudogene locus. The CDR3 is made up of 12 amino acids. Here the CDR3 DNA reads TGTGCCAGCAGCAACTCAGTCACTGAAGCTTTCTTT. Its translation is CASSNSVTEAFF.

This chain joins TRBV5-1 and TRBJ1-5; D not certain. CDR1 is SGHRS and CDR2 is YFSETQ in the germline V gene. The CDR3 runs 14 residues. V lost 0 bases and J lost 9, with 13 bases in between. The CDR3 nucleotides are TGCGCCAGCAGCTTGGTTCCCGGCGAGGGGCCCCAGCATTTT. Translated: CASSLVPGEGPQHF.

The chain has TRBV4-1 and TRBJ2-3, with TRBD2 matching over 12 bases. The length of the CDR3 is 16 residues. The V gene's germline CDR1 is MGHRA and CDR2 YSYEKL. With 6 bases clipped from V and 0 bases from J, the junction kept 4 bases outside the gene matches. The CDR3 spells CASRPSGGASTDTQYF. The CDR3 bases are TGCGCCAGCAGGCCTAGCGGGGGGGCTAGCACAGATACGCAGTATTTT.

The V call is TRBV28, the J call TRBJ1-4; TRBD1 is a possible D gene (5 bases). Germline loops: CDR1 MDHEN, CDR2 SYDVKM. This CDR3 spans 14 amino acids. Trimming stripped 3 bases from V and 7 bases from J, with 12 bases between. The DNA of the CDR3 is TGTGCCAGCAGTTTTGGGACCGACGGTGAAAAACTGTTTTTT. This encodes CASSFGTDGEKLFF.

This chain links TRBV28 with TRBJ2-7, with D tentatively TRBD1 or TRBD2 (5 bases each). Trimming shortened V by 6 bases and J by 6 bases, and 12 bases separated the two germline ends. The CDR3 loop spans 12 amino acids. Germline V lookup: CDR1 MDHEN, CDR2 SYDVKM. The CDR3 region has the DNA TGTGCCAGCAGCGGGACGGATTCCGAGCAGTACTTC. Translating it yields CASSGTDSEQYF.

In DNA form, the CDR3 reads TGTGCCAGCAGCCAACGGACTAGCACCAATCCGGAGACCCAGTACTTC. It specifies CASSQRTSTNPETQYF. V usage is TRBV5-4 and J usage is TRBJ2-5; 8 nucleotides align to TRBD2. The CDR3 covers 16 residues. Germline V gene data show CDR1 as SGHNT and CDR2 as YYREEE (reference sequence). V lost 4 bases, J lost 5 bases, and 13 bases stayed unmatched. Full variable domain (rest looked up from reference TRBV5-4 and TRBJ2-5): ETGVTQSPTHLIKTRGQQVTLRCSSQSGHNTVSWYQQALGQGPQFIFQYYREEENGRGNFPPRFSGLQFPNYSSELNVNALELDDSALYLCASSQRTSTNPETQYFGPGTRLLVL.

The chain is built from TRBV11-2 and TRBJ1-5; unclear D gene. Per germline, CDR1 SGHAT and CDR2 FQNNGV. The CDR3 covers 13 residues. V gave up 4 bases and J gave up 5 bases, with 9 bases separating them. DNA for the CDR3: TGTGCCAGCAGCTATGCGGGTGATCAGCCCCAGCATTTT. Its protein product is CASSYAGDQPQHF. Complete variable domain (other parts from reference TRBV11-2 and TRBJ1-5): EAGVAQSPRYKIIEKRQSVAFWCNPISGHATLYWYQQILGQGPKLLIQFQNNGVVDDSQLPKDRFSAERLKGVDSTLKIQPAKLEDSAVYLCASSYAGDQPQHFGDGTRLSIL.

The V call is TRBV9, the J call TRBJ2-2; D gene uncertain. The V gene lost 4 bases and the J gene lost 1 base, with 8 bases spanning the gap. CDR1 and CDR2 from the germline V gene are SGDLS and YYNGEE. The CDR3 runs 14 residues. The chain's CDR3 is CASSPRLNTGELFF. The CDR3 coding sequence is TGTGCCAGCAGCCCGCGACTGAACACCGGGGAGCTGTTTTTT.

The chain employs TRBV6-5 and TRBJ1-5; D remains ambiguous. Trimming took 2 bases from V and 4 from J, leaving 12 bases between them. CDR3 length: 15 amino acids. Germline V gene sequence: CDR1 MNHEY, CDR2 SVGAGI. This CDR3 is CASSYGRDSNQPQHF. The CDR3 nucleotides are TGTGCCAGCAGTTACGGGCGTGATAGTAATCAGCCCCAGCATTTT.

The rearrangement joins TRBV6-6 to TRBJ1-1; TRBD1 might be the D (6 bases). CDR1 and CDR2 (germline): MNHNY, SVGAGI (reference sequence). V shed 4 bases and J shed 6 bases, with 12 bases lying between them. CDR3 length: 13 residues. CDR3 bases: TGTGCCAGCAGTTTCGAGGGGGTAGCTGAAGCTTTCTTT. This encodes CASSFEGVAEAFF.

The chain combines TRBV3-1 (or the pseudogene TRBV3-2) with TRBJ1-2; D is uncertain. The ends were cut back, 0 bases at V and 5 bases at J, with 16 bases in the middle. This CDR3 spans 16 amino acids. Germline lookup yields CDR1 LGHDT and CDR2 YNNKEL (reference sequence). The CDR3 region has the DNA TGTGCCAGCAGCCAAGAATCCCGGGAGGCCCTTTATGGCTACACCTTC. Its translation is CASSQESREALYGYTF.

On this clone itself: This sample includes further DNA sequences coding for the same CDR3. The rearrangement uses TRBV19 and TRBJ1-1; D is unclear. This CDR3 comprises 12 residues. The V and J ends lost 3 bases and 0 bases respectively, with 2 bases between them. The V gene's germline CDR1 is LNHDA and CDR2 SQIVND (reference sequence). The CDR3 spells CASSILNTEAFF. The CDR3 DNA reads TGTGCCAGTAGTATCTTGAACACTGAAGCTTTCTTT. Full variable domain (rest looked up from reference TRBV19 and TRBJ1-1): DGGITQSPKYLFRKEGQNVTLSCEQNLNHDAMYWYRQDPGQGLRLIYYSQIVNDFQKGDIAEGYSVSREKKESFPLTVTSAQKNPTAFYLCASSILNTEAFFGQGTRLTVV.

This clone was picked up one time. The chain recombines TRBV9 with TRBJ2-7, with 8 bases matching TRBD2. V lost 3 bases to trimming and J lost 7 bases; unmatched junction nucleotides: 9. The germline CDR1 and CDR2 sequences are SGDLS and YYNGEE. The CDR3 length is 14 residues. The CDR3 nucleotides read TGTGCCAGCAGCGGTAGCGGGACCCGAGAAGAGCAGTACTTC. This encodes CASSGSGTREEQYF.

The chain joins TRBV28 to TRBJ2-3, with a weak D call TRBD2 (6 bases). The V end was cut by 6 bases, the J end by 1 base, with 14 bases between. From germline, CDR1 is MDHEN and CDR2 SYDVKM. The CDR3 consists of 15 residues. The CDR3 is CASSPPQRGTDTQYF. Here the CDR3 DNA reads TGTGCCAGCAGCCCCCCCCAGCGGGGCACAGATACGCAGTATTTT.

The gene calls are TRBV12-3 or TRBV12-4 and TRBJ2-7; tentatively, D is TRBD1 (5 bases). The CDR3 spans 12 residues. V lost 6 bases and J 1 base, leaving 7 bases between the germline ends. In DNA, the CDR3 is TGTGCCAGCAGCCAGGGATCCTACGAGCAGTACTTC. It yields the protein CASSQGSYEQYF.

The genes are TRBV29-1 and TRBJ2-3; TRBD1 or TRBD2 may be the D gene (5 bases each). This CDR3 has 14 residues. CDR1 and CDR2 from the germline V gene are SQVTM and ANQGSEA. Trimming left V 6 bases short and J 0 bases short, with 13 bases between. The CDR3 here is CSVWGTESTDTQYF. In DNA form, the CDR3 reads TGCAGCGTCTGGGGGACGGAGAGCACAGATACGCAGTATTTT.

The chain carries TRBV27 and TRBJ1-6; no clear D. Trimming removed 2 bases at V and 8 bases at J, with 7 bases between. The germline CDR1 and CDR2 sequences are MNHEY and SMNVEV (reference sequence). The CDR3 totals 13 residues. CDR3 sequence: CASSLGWDSPLHF. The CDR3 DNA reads TGTGCCAGCAGTTTAGGGTGGGATTCACCCCTCCACTTT.

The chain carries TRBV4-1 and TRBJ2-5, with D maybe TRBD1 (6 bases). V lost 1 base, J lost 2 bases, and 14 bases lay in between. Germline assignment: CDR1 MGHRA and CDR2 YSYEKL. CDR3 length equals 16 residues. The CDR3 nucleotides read TGCGCCAGCAGCCAAGCCCCGCGAGGACAGCAAGAGACCCAGTACTTC. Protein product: CASSQAPRGQQETQYF.

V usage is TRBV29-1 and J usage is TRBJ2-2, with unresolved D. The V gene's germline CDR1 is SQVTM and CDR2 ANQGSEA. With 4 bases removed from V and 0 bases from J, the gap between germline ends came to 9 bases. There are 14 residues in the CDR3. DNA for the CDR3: TGCAGCGTTGTTGGACCTCCGAACACCGGGGAGCTGTTTTTT. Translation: CSVVGPPNTGELFF.

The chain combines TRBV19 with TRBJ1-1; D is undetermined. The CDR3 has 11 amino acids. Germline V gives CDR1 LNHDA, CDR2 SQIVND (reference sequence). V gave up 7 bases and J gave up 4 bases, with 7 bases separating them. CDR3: CASISPTEAFF. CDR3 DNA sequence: TGTGCCAGTATCTCTCCCACTGAAGCTTTCTTT.

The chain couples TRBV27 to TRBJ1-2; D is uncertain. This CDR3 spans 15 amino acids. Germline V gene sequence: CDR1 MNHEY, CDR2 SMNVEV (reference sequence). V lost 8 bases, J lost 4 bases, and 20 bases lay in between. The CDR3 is CASAPAGGERYGYTF. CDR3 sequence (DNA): TGTGCCAGCGCGCCAGCCGGCGGGGAGCGCTATGGCTACACCTTC.

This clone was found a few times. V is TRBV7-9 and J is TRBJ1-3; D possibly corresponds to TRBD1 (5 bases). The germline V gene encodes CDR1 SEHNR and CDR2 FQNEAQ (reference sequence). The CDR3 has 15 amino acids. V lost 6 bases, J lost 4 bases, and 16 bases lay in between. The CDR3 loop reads CASRVTLRDGNTIYF. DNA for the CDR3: TGTGCCAGCAGGGTGACCCTAAGGGACGGAAACACCATATATTTT. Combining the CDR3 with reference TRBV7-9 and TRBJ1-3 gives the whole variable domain DTGVSQNPRHKITKRGQNVTFRCDPISEHNRLYWYRQTLGQGPEFLTYFQNEAQLEKSRLLSDRFSAERPKGSFSTLEIQRTEQGDSAMYLCASRVTLRDGNTIYFGEGSWLTVV.

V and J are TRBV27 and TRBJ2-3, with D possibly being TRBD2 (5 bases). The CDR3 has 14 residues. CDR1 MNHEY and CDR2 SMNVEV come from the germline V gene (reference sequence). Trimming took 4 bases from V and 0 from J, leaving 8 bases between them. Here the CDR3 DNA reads TGTGCCAGCAGTTACCGCGGGAGCACAGATACGCAGTATTTT. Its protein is CASSYRGSTDTQYF.

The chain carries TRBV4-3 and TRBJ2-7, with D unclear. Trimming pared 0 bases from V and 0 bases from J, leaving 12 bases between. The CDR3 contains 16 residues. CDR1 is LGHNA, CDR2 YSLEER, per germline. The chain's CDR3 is CASSQDTSLDSYEQYF. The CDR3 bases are TGCGCCAGCAGCCAAGATACAAGCCTAGACTCCTACGAGCAGTACTTC.